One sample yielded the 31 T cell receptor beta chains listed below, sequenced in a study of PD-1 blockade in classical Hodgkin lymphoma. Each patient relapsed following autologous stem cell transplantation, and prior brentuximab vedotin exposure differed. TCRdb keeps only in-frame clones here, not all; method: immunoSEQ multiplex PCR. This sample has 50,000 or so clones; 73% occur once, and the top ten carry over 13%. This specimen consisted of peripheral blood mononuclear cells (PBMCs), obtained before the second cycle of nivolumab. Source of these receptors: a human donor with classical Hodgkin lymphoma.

CDR3 sequence reads: CASSEGQHTEAFF. CDR3 sequence (DNA): TGTGCCAGCAGCGAGGGACAGCACACTGAAGCTTTCTTT. The rearrangement links TRBV9 to TRBJ1-1, with 7 bases that match TRBD1. V lost 3 bases and J lost 3; bases outside the gene matches: 2. The length of the CDR3 is 13 residues. From germline, CDR1 is SGDLS and CDR2 YYNGEE.

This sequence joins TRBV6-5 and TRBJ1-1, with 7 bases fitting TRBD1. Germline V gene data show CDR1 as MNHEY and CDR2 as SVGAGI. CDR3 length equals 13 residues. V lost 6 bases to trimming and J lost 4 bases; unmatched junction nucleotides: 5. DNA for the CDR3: TGTGCCAGCAGCCCGACAGGGAGCACTGAAGCTTTCTTT. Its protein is CASSPTGSTEAFF.

The CDR3 DNA sequence: TGTGCCTGGAGTGTACGAGGGGTTCCTGGAAACACCATATATTTT. It codes for CAWSVRGVPGNTIYF. The V gene is TRBV30, the J gene TRBJ1-3, with a possible D match to TRBD1 (5 bases). Germline CDR1 reads GTSNPN; CDR2 reads SVGIG (reference sequence). The CDR3 runs to 15 residues. V was trimmed by 0 bases and J by 2 bases, leaving 11 bases between them.

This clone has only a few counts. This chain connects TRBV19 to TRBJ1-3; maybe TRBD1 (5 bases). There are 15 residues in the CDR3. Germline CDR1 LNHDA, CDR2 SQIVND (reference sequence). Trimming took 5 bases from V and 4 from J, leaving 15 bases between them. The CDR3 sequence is CASSRVQGAGNTIYF. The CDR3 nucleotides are TGTGCCAGTAGTCGAGTGCAGGGCGCCGGAAACACCATATATTTT.

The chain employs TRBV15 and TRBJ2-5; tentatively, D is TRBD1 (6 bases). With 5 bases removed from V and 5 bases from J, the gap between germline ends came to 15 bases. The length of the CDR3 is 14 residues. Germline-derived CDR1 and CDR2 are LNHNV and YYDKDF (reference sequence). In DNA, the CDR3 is TGTGCCACCAGCGGAGTCACAGGGTATGAGACCCAGTACTTC. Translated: CATSGVTGYETQYF.

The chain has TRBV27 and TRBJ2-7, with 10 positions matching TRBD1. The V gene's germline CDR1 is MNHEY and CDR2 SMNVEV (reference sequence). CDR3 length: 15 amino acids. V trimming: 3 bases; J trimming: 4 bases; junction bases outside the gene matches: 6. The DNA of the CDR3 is TGTGCCAGCAGTTTCGTCGGACAGGGGGATTACGAGCAGTACTTC. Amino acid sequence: CASSFVGQGDYEQYF.

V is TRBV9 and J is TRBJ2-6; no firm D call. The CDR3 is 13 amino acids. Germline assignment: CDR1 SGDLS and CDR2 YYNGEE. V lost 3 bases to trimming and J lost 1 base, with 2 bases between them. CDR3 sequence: CASSESGANVLTF. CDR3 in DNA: TGTGCCAGCAGCGAGTCTGGGGCCAACGTCCTGACTTTC.

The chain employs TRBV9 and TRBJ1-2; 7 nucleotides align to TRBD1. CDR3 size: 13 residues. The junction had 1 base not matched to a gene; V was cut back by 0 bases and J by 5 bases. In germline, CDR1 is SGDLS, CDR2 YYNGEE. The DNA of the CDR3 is TGTGCCAGCAGCGTAGGACAGGGATATGGCTACACCTTC. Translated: CASSVGQGYGYTF.

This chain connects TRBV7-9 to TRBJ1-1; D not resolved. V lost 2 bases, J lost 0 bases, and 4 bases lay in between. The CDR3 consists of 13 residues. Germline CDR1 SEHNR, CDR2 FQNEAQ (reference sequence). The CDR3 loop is CASSLPVNTEAFF. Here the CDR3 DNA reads TGTGCCAGCAGCTTACCCGTGAACACTGAAGCTTTCTTT.

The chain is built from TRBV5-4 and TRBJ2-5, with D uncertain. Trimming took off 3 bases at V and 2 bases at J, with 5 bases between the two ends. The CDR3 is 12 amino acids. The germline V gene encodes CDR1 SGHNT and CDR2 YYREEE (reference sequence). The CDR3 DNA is TGTGCCAGCAGCTCCAGGCAAGAGACCCAGTACTTC. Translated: CASSSRQETQYF.

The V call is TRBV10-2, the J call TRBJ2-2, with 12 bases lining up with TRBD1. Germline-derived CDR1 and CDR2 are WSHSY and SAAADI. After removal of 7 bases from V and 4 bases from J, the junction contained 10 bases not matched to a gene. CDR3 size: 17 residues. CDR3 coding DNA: TGCGCCAGCATTGGGAACCGGGACAGGGGGCCCACCGGGGAGCTGTTTTTT. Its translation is CASIGNRDRGPTGELFF.

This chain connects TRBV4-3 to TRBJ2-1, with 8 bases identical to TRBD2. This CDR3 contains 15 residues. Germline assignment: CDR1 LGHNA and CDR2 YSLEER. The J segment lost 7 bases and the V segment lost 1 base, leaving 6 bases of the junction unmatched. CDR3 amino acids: CASSQGLAGRNEQFF. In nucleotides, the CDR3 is TGCGCCAGCAGCCAAGGGCTAGCGGGCCGGAATGAGCAGTTCTTC.

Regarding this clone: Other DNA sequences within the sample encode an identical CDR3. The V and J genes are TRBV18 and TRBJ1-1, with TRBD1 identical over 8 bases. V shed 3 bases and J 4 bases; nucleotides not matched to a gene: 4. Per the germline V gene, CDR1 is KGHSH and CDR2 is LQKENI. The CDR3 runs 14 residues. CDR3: CASSPDRGLTEAFF. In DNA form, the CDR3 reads TGTGCCAGCTCACCCGACAGGGGCCTCACTGAAGCTTTCTTT.

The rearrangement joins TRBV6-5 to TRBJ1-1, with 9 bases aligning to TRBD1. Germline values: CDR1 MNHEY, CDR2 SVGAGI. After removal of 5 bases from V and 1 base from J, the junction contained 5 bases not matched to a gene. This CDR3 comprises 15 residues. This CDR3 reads CASSATTGGNTEAFF. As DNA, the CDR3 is TGTGCCAGCAGTGCAACGACAGGGGGGAACACTGAAGCTTTCTTT.

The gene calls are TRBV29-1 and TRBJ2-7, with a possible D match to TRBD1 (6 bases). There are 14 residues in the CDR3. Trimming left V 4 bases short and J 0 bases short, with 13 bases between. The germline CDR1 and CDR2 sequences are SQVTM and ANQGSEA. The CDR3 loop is CSVGGHPSSYEQYF. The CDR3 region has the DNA TGCAGCGTTGGGGGACACCCGAGCTCCTACGAGCAGTACTTC.

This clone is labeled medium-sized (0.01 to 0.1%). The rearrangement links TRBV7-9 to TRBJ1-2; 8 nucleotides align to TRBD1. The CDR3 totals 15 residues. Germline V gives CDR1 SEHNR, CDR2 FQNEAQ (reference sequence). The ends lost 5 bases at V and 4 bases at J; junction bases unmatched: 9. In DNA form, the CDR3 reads TGTGCCAGCAGCCCCCAAAGCGGGACAGGCTATGGCTACACCTTC. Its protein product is CASSPQSGTGYGYTF.

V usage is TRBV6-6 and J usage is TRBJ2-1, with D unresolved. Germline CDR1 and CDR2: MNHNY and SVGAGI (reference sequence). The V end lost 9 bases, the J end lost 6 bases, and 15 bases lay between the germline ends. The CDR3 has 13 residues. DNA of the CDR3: TGTGCCAGTAAAACTCAGCTAGTCAATGAGCAGTTCTTC. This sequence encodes CASKTQLVNEQFF.

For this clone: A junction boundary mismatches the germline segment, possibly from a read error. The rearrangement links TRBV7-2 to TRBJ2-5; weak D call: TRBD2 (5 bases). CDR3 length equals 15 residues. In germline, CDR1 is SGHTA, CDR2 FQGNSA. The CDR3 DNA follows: TGTGCCAGCAGCCTAGCCCGGCTAGCAGATCAGACCCAGTACTTC. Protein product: CASSLARLADQTQYF.

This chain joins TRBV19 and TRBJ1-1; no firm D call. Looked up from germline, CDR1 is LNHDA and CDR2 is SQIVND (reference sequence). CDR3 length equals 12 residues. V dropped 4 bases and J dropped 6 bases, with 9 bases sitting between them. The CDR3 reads CASSTRLAEAFF. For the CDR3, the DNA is TGTGCCAGTAGTACAAGGCTCGCTGAAGCTTTCTTT.

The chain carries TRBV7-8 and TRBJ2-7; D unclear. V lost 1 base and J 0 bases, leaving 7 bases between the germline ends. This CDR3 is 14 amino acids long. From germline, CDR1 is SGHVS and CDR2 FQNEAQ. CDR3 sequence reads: CASSLGWTSYEQYF. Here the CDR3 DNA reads TGTGCCAGCAGCTTAGGCTGGACCTCCTACGAGCAGTACTTC.

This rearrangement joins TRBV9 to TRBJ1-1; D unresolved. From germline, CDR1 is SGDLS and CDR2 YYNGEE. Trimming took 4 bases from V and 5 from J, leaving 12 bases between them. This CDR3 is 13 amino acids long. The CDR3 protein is CASSLKTVTEAFF. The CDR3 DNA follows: TGTGCCAGCAGCTTAAAGACTGTGACTGAAGCTTTCTTT. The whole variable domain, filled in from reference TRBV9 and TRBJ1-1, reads DSGVTQTPKHLITATGQRVTLRCSPRSGDLSVYWYQQSLDQGLQFLIQYYNGEERAKGNILERFSAQQFPDLHSELNLSSLELGDSALYFCASSLKTVTEAFFGQGTRLTVV.

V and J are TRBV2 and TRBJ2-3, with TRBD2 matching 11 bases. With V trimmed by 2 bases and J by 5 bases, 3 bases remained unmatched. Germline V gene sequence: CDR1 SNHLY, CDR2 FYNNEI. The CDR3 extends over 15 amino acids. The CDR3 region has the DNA TGTGCCAGCAGTGAACCGGGACTAGCGGTAGATACGCAGTATTTT. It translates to CASSEPGLAVDTQYF.

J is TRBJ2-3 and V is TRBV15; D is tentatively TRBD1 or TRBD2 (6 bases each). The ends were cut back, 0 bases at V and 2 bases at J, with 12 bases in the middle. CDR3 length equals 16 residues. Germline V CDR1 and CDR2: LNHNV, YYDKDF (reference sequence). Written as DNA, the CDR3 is TGTGCCACCAGCAGAGAGGGGGGCCTACTCACAGATACGCAGTATTTT. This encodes CATSREGGLLTDTQYF.

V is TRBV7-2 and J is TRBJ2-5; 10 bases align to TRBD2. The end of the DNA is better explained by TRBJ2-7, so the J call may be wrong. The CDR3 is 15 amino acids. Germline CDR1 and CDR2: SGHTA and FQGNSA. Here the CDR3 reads CASSSSSGSSYEQYF. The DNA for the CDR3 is TGTGCCAGCAGCTCGTCTAGCGGGAGCTCCTACGAGCAGTACTTC.

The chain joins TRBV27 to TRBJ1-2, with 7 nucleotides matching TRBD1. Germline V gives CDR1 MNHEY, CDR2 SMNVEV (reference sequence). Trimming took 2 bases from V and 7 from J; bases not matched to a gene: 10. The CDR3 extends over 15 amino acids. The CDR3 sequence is CASSLVGTEESGYTF. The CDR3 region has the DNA TGTGCCAGCAGTTTAGTCGGGACAGAGGAGTCTGGCTACACCTTC.

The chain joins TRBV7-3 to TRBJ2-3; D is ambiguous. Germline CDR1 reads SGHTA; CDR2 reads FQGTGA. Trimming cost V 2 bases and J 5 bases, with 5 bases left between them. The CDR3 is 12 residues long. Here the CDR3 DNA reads TGTGCCAGCAGCTTATCAGGAGATACGCAGTATTTT. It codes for CASSLSGDTQYF.

The CDR3 DNA sequence: TGTGCCAGCAGCTTAAGCCCGAGTTCACTCTCGGGCGGCTACACCTTC. This gives the protein CASSLSPSSLSGGYTF. The V gene is TRBV7-3, the J gene TRBJ1-2; D ambiguous. Germline-derived CDR1 and CDR2 are SGHTA and FQGTGA. This CDR3 is 16 amino acids long. V lost 1 base and J 8 bases, leaving 20 bases between the germline ends.

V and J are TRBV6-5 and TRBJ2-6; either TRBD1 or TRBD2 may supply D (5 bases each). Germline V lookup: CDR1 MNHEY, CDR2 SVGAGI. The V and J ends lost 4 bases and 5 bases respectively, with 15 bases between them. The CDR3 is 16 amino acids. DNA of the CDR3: TGTGCCAGCAGTTCCTGGGCCGGGGCGAGGGCCAACGTCCTGACTTTC. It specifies CASSSWAGARANVLTF.

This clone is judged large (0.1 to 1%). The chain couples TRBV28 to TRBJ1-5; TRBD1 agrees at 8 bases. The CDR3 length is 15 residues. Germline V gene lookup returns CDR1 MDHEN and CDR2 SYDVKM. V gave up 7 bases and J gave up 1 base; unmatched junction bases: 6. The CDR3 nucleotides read TGTGCCAGCATCCACAGGGGGACGAGCAATCAGCCCCAGCATTTT. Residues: CASIHRGTSNQPQHF. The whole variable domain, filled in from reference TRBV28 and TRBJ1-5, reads DVKVTQSSRYLVKRTGEKVFLECVQDMDHENMFWYRQDPGLGLRLIYFSYDVKMKEKGDIPEGYSVSREKKERFSLILESASTNQTSMYLCASIHRGTSNQPQHFGDGTRLSIL.

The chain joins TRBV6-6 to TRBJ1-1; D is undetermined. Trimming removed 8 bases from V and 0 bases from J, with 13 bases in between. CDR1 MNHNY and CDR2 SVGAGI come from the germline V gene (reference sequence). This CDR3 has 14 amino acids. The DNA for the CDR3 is TGTGCCAGCTCCCGCGGTTACATGAACACTGAAGCTTTCTTT. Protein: CASSRGYMNTEAFF.

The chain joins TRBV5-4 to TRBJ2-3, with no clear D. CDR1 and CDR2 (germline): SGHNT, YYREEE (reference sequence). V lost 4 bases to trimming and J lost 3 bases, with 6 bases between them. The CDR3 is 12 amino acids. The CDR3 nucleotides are TGTGCCAGCAGCCGACCTACAGATACGCAGTATTTT. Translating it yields CASSRPTDTQYF.